The 22 T cell receptor beta chains reported below all come from one sample, sequenced in a study of T cell responses to AZD1222 COVID-19 vaccine. The table came from immunoSEQ multiplex PCR; TCRdb's copy has only in-frame clones and leaves some out. The sample carries around 110,000 clones, 84% recorded once. The source material was peripheral blood, sampled on day 0 of AZD1222 vaccination. Receptors originate from an adult in good health.

The chain uses TRBV30 and TRBJ2-3; D not certain. CDR3 length: 13 amino acids. Trimming took 5 bases from V and 2 from J, leaving 11 bases between them. CDR1 is GTSNPN, CDR2 SVGIG, per germline (reference sequence). As DNA, the CDR3 is TGTGCCTGGGCCCGGACCGTCACAGATACGCAGTATTTT. Amino acids: CAWARTVTDTQYF.

This clone turned up a few times. This chain uses TRBV27 with TRBJ1-4; 7 bases fit TRBD1. Germline CDR1 and CDR2: MNHEY and SMNVEV (reference sequence). V trimming: 3 bases; J trimming: 5 bases; junction bases outside the gene matches: 0. The CDR3 extends over 13 amino acids. The DNA for the CDR3 is TGTGCCAGCAGTTTCAGGGGGAATGAAAAACTGTTTTTT. Amino acid sequence: CASSFRGNEKLFF.

This chain connects TRBV9 to TRBJ1-2; no firm D call. Trimming pared 0 bases from V and 7 bases from J, leaving 13 bases between. This CDR3 is 14 amino acids long. In germline, CDR1 is SGDLS, CDR2 YYNGEE. The DNA for the CDR3 is TGTGCCAGCAGCGTAGAGCACCCGCTCAGTGGCTACACCTTC. Encoded protein: CASSVEHPLSGYTF.

The chain uses TRBV4-1 and TRBJ1-3; D call uncertain. Germline V gene lookup returns CDR1 MGHRA and CDR2 YSYEKL. V was cut by 0 bases and J by 0 bases, with 9 bases left in between. The CDR3 totals 16 residues. The CDR3 sequence: CASSQDKGFSGNTIYF. CDR3 sequence (DNA): TGCGCCAGCAGCCAAGATAAAGGCTTCTCTGGAAACACCATATATTTT.

V is TRBV2 and J is TRBJ1-2, with D perhaps matching TRBD1 (5 bases). The CDR3 spans 13 residues. Germline values: CDR1 SNHLY, CDR2 FYNNEI. Deletions cut 4 bases from V and 0 bases from J, with 6 bases between. CDR3 sequence reads: CASSGQSNYGYTF. The DNA of the CDR3 is TGTGCCAGCAGTGGACAGTCTAACTATGGCTACACCTTC.

The CDR3 reads CASSVRGNSPLHF. The DNA of the CDR3 is TGTGCCAGCAGTGTCAGGGGTAATTCACCCCTCCACTTT. The V gene is TRBV6-4, the J gene TRBJ1-6, with D possibly TRBD1 on 6 matching bases. CDR1 and CDR2 from the germline V gene are MRHNA and SNTAGT. V was clipped by 4 bases and J by 6 bases, with 7 bases between them. This CDR3 region has 13 residues.

The chain couples TRBV6-5 to TRBJ1-6, with 7 nucleotides matching TRBD1. The junction had 9 bases not matched to a gene; V was cut back by 3 bases and J by 7 bases. The CDR3 extends over 16 amino acids. Per germline, CDR1 MNHEY and CDR2 SVGAGI. This CDR3 is CASSYYLGTENSPLHF. DNA of the CDR3: TGTGCCAGCAGTTATTACCTGGGGACAGAGAATTCACCCCTCCACTTT.

In this sample, this clone turned up once. One end of the junction varies from germline; a read error may be responsible. The gene calls are TRBV7-7 and TRBJ2-2; no firm D call. The CDR3 is 15 amino acids. Germline lookup yields CDR1 SSHAT and CDR2 FNYEAQ (reference sequence). The CDR3 DNA reads TGTGCTAGCAGCTTAGGGCACAGGAACACCGGGGAGCTGTTTTTT. This codes for CASSLGHRNTGELFF.

The chain has TRBV4-2 and TRBJ1-2; D gene uncertain. The CDR3 sequence is 16 residues long. Trimming pared 2 bases from V and 3 bases from J, leaving 16 bases between. Germline assignment: CDR1 LGHNA and CDR2 YNFKEQ. The CDR3 DNA follows: TGTGCCAGCAGCCAAAGAGGGCCGGGGATCTACTATGGCTACACCTTC. It encodes CASSQRGPGIYYGYTF.

This chain uses TRBV21-1 with TRBJ2-4; TRBD1 was called by the table and not checked on the DNA. TRBV21-1 is marked as a pseudogene. The CDR3 has 17 amino acids. CDR3 amino acids: CASSSRRGQGAKNIQYF. The CDR3 nucleotides are TGTGCCAGCAGCTCTCGTCGCGGCCAGGGAGCCAAAAACATTCAGTACTTC.

This chain joins TRBV5-1 and TRBJ1-6; TRBD1 is a possible D gene (5 bases). Trimming shortened V by 6 bases and J by 14 bases, and 18 bases separated the two germline ends. Germline lookup yields CDR1 SGHRS and CDR2 YFSETQ. The CDR3 contains 13 residues. DNA for the CDR3: TGCGCCAGCACCGGGACTGAAGGCTCAACCCTCCACTTT. Amino acids: CASTGTEGSTLHF. Together with reference TRBV5-1 and TRBJ1-6, the CDR3 gives the full variable domain: KAGVTQTPRYLIKTRGQQVTLSCSPISGHRSVSWYQQTPGQGLQFLFEYFSETQRNKGNFPGRFSGRQFSNSRSEMNVSTLELGDSALYLCASTGTEGSTLHFGNGTRLTVT.

This clone was detected only a few times. V is TRBV5-1 and J is TRBJ1-3; D is perhaps TRBD1 (5 bases). The V end was cut by 4 bases, the J end by 4 bases, with 15 bases between. CDR1 is SGHRS, CDR2 YFSETQ, per germline. CDR3 size: 15 residues. Written as DNA, the CDR3 is TGCGCCAGCAGCCTATCGACAGTCTCAGGAAACACCATATATTTT. Translation gives CASSLSTVSGNTIYF.

This sequence joins TRBV5-4 and TRBJ2-7; TRBD1 matches 11 bases. This CDR3 comprises 14 residues. The V gene's germline CDR1 is SGHNT and CDR2 YYREEE (reference sequence). The junction had 9 bases not matched to a gene; V was cut back by 5 bases and J by 8 bases. CDR3 protein: CASSFGTGGSQQYF. CDR3 nucleotides: TGTGCCAGCAGTTTCGGGACAGGGGGATCGCAGCAGTACTTC. The full variable domain, in which reference TRBV5-4 and TRBJ2-7 provide the parts outside the CDR3, is ETGVTQSPTHLIKTRGQQVTLRCSSQSGHNTVSWYQQALGQGPQFIFQYYREEENGRGNFPPRFSGLQFPNYSSELNVNALELDDSALYLCASSFGTGGSQQYFGPGTRLTVT.

J is TRBJ2-5 and V is TRBV3-1 (or the pseudogene TRBV3-2); 8 positions match TRBD2. With V trimmed by 0 bases and J by 9 bases, 15 bases remained unmatched. This CDR3 has 17 amino acids. The germline CDR1 and CDR2 sequences are LGHDT and YNNKEL (reference sequence). The CDR3 here is CASSQEYWEGSGKAQYF. The DNA of the CDR3 is TGTGCCAGCAGCCAAGAATATTGGGAGGGTAGCGGGAAGGCCCAGTACTTC.

V and J are TRBV6-5 and TRBJ2-7, with D possibly being TRBD1 or TRBD2 (5 bases each). The CDR3 runs 14 residues. V dropped 2 bases and J dropped 2 bases, with 10 bases sitting between them. The germline CDR1 and CDR2 sequences are MNHEY and SVGAGI. This chain's CDR3 is CASSYRDRTYEQYF. Here the CDR3 DNA reads TGTGCCAGCAGTTACCGGGACCGAACCTACGAGCAGTACTTC.

The chain uses TRBV6-6 and TRBJ2-5, with 8 nucleotides matching TRBD1. The germline CDR1 and CDR2 sequences are MNHNY and SVGAGI (reference sequence). V lost 4 bases to trimming and J lost 2 bases; unmatched junction nucleotides: 3. The CDR3 extends over 14 amino acids. The DNA for the CDR3 is TGTGCCAGCAGTTTCAACAGGGGGCAAGAGACCCAGTACTTC. Residues: CASSFNRGQETQYF.

The genes are TRBV18 and TRBJ1-1; D ambiguous. Trimming left V 5 bases short and J 3 bases short, with 7 bases between. The CDR3 has 12 amino acids. The germline V gene has CDR1 KGHSH and CDR2 LQKENI. The CDR3, as DNA: TGTGCCAGCTCAGTAGAGGACACTGAAGCTTTCTTT. Translation: CASSVEDTEAFF.

The chain joins TRBV7-2 to TRBJ1-1; possible D gene TRBD1, 5 bases. Germline CDR1 and CDR2: SGHTA and FQGNSA. Trimming cost V 7 bases and J 0 bases, with 12 bases left between them. This CDR3 region has 14 residues. The CDR3 protein is CASNVGTMNTEAFF. CDR3 DNA: TGTGCCAGCAACGTTGGGACTATGAACACTGAAGCTTTCTTT.

The chain links TRBV10-3 to TRBJ1-1; D ambiguous. This CDR3 has 13 residues. Deletions cut 7 bases from V and 2 bases from J, with 11 bases between. Germline V lookup: CDR1 ENHRY, CDR2 SYGVKD. Written as DNA, the CDR3 is TGTGCCATCATGCCCTCCTTTAACACTGAAGCTTTCTTT. As protein: CAIMPSFNTEAFF.

V usage is TRBV30 and J usage is TRBJ1-1; possibly TRBD1 for D (5 bases). Trimming removed 3 bases from V and 6 bases from J, with 11 bases in between. CDR1 GTSNPN and CDR2 SVGIG come from the germline V gene (reference sequence). This CDR3 is built from 12 residues. The chain's CDR3 is CAWSRASAEAFF. CDR3 DNA: TGTGCCTGGAGCAGGGCTTCGGCTGAAGCTTTCTTT.

The rearrangement uses TRBV18 and TRBJ2-3, with unresolved D. The germline CDR1 and CDR2 sequences are KGHSH and LQKENI. This CDR3 is 16 amino acids long. Between the trimmed V and J ends, which lost 1 base and 0 bases, there was a span of 11 bases. This CDR3 is CASSPRGRTSTDTQYF. The CDR3 coding sequence is TGTGCCAGCTCACCACGAGGCCGTACTAGCACAGATACGCAGTATTTT.

This chain joins TRBV2 and TRBJ1-1; possible D gene TRBD1, 6 bases. Germline CDR1 and CDR2: SNHLY and FYNNEI. The CDR3 runs 13 residues. V dropped 10 bases and J dropped 1 base, with 13 bases sitting between them. The CDR3 DNA reads TGTGCCACCTCAGGGGTGGGGAACACTGAAGCTTTCTTT. Translation: CATSGVGNTEAFF.